This TCR beta chain emerged from a study of blood T cell repertoires in COVID-19. Enrolled through a virtual design, the participants were between about 18 and 100 years of age and came from approximately 25 US areas. Trimming took 4 bases from V and 2 from J, leaving 5 bases between them. Looked up from germline, CDR1 is LNHDA and CDR2 is SQIVND (reference sequence). The CDR3 extends over 12 amino acids. The method was immunoSEQ multiplex PCR; TCRdb's version includes in-frame clones alone and lacks a portion of them. Here the sample spans a few hundred thousand clones, over 75% being singletons. This TCR came from a man between 25 and 39 years old who had recovered from COVID-19. Sequenced input: PBMCs or T cells enriched from blood (not recorded which). The V and J genes are TRBV19 and TRBJ2-5; D ambiguous. The CDR3 nucleotides are TGTGCCAGTAGTAAGCTACAAGAGACCCAGTACTTC. This sequence encodes CASSKLQETQYF.